The entry below describes one TCR beta chain. The source of the sample is a study of T cell clones after liver transplantation. Study-level background: Liver transplant recipients had immunosuppression withdrawal attempted within 2 years. Standard immunosuppression, with no induction, continued until 12-24 months after transplant. Tolerant meant at least one year fully off immunosuppression without liver enzymes above twice normal. Draws occurred before transplant, before withdrawal, and after complete or failed withdrawal.

Profiled with immunoSEQ multiplex PCR; TCRdb holds only in-frame clones, not every one. Here the sample spans about 6,200 clones, 60% to 80% being singletons. This CDR3 spans 15 amino acids. Germline V gene lookup returns CDR1 MNHEY and CDR2 SVGAGI. Trimming took 0 bases from V and 6 from J, leaving 14 bases between them. The input for sequencing was CD8+ T cells from blood, taken almost 47 months after liver transplant. The source of this sequence is a human patient who received a liver transplant. Some T cells could come from the graft donor. The J gene is TRBJ1-1, the V gene TRBV6-5; D might be TRBD1 (5 bases). CDR3 residues: CASSYSVGGLAEAFF. The CDR3 coding sequence is TGTGCCAGCAGTTACTCGGTTGGGGGTCTTGCTGAAGCTTTCTTT.